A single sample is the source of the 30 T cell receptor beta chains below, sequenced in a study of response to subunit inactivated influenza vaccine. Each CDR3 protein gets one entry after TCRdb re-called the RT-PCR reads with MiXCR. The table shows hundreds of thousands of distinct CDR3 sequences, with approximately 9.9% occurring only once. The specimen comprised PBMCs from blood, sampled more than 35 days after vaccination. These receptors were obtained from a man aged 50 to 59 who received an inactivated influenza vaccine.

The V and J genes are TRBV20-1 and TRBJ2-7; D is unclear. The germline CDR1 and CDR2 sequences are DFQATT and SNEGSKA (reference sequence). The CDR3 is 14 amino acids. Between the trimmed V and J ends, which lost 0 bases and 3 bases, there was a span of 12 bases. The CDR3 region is CSARDLSQYYEQYF. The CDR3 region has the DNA TGCAGTGCTAGAGATCTCTCACAGTACTACGAGCAGTACTTC.

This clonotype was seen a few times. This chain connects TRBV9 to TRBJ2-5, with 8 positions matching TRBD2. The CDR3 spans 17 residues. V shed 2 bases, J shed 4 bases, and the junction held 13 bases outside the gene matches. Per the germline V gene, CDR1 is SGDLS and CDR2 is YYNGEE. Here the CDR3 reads CASSVKVGSGVAETQYF. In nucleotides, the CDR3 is TGTGCCAGCAGCGTGAAGGTCGGTAGCGGGGTGGCAGAGACCCAGTACTTC.

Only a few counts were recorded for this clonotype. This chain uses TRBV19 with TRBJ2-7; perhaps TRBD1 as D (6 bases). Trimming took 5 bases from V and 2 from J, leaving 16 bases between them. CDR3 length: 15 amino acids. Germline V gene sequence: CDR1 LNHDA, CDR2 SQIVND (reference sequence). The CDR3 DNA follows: TGTGCCAGTAGTCGCAGGACAGACGGGGCCTACGAGCAGTACTTC. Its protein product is CASSRRTDGAYEQYF.

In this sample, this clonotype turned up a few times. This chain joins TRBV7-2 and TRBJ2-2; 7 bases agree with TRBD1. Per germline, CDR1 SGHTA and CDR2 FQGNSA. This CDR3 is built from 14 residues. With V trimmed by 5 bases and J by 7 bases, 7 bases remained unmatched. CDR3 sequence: CASSPETGRGELFF. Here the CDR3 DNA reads TGTGCCAGCAGCCCCGAGACAGGGCGCGGGGAGCTGTTTTTT.

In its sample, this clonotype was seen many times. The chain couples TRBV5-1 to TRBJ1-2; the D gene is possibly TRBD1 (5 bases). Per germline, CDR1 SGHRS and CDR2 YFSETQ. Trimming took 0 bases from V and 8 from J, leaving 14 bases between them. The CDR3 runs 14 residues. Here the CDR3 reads CASSLEAGSEGYTF. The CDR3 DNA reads TGCGCCAGCAGCTTGGAGGCAGGGTCGGAAGGCTACACCTTC.

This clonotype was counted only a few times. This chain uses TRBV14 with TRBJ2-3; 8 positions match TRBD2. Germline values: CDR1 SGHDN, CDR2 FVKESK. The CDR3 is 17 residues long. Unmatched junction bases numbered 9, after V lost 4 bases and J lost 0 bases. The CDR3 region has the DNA TGTGCCAGCAGCCCCTTTTCGGGGGGGGGTAGCACAGATACGCAGTATTTT. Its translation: CASSPFSGGGSTDTQYF.

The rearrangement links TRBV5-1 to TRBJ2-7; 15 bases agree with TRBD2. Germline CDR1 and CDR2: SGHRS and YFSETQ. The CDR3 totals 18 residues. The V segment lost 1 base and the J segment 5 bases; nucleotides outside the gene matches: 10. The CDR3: CASSLNGLAGGRLNEQYF. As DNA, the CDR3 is TGCGCCAGCAGCTTGAACGGACTAGCGGGGGGGCGATTGAACGAGCAGTACTTC.

DNA of the CDR3: TGCGCCAGCAGCCAAGATTCGCGAATGGAGACCCAGTACTTC. This sequence encodes CASSQDSRMETQYF. The chain combines TRBV4-3 with TRBJ2-5; D gene unclear. V was trimmed by 0 bases and J by 5 bases, leaving 10 bases between them. The V gene's germline CDR1 is LGHNA and CDR2 YSLEER. CDR3 length: 14 residues.

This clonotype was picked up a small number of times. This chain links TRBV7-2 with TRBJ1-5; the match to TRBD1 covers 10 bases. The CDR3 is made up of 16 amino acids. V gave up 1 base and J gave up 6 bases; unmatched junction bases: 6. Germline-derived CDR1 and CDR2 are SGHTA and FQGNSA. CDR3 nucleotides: TGTGCCAGCAGCTTAGGAAGTGGACAGGGGGGTCAGCCCCAGCATTTT. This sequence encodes CASSLGSGQGGQPQHF.

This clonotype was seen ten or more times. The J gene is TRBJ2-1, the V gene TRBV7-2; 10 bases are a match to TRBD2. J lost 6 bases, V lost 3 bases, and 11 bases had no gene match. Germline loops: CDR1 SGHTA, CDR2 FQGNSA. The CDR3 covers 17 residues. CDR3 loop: CASSFQASGRLSNEQFF. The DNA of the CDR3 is TGTGCCAGCAGCTTTCAGGCTAGCGGGAGATTGAGCAATGAGCAGTTCTTC.

As DNA, the CDR3 is TGCAGCGCCGGACTAGGGACAGGGGGTCAGGAGACCCAGTACTTC. Translating gives CSAGLGTGGQETQYF. V and J are TRBV29-1 and TRBJ2-5; 11 bases match TRBD1. V trimming: 7 bases; J trimming: 5 bases; junction bases outside the gene matches: 12. Germline assignment: CDR1 SQVTM and CDR2 ANQGSEA. This CDR3 spans 15 amino acids.

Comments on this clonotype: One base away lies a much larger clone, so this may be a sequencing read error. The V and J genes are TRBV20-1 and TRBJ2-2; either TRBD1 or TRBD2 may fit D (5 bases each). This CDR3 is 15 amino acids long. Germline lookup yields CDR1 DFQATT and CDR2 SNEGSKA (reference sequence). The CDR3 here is CSARGRWGNTGELCF. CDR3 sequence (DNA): TGCAGTGCTAGGGGTCGATGGGGGAACACCGGGGAGCTGTGTTTT.

The CDR3 region is CASRRPGLADRDTQYF. The CDR3 coding sequence is TGTGCCAGCAGGCGTCCGGGACTAGCGGACAGGGATACGCAGTATTTT. This chain uses TRBV11-1 with TRBJ2-3; 11 bases line up with TRBD2. Per germline, CDR1 SGHAT and CDR2 FQDESV (reference sequence). This CDR3 is built from 16 residues. The V and J ends lost 6 bases and 6 bases, in that order; junction bases with no gene match: 11.

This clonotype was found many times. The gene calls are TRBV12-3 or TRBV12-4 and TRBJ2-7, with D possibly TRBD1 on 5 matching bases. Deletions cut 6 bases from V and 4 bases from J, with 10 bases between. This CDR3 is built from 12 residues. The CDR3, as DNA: TGTGCCAGCAGCCCGACAGTATACGAGCAGTACTTC. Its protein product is CASSPTVYEQYF.

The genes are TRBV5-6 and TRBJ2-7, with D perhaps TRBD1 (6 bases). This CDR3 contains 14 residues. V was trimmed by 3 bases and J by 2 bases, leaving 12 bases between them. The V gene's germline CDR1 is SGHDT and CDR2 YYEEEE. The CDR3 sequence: CASSWETGPYEQYF. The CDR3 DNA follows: TGTGCCAGCAGCTGGGAGACAGGACCCTACGAGCAGTACTTC.

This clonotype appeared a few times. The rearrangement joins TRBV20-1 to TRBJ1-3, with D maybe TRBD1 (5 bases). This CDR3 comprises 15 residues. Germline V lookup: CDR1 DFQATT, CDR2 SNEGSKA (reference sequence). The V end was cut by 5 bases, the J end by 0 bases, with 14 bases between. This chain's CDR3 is CSASMGDNSGNTIYF. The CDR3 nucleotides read TGCAGTGCTTCCATGGGGGATAACTCTGGAAACACCATATATTTT.

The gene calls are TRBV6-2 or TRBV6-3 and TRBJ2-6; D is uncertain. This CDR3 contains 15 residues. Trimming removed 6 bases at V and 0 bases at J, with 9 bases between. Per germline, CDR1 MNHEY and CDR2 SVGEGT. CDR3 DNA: TGTGCCAGCAGCCCATACTACTCTGGGGCCAACGTCCTGACTTTC. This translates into CASSPYYSGANVLTF.

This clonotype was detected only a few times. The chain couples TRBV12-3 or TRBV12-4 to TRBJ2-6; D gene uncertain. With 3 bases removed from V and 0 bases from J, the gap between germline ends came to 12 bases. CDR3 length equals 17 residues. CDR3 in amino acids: CASSLGYTYSGANVLTF. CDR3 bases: TGTGCCAGCAGTTTGGGCTACACTTACTCTGGGGCCAACGTCCTGACTTTC.

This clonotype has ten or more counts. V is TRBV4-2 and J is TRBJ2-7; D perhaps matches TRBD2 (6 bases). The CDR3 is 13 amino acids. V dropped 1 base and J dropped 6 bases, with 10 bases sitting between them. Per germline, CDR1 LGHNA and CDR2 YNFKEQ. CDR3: CASSQGGGVEQYF. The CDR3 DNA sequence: TGTGCCAGCAGCCAAGGAGGCGGGGTCGAGCAGTACTTC.

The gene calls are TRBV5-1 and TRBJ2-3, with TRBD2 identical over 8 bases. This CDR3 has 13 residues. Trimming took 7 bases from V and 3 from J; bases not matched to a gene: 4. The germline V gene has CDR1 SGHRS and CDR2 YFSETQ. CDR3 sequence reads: CASAREGTDTQYF. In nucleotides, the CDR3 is TGCGCCAGCGCCCGGGAGGGGACAGATACGCAGTATTTT.

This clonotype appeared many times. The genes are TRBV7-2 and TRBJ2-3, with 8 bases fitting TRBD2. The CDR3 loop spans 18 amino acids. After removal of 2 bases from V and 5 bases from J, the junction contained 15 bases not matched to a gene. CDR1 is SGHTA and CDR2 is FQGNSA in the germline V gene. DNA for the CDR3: TGTGCCAGCAGCTTATCGAGACTAGCGAGGTGGGGTTTAGATACGCAGTATTTT. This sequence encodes CASSLSRLARWGLDTQYF.

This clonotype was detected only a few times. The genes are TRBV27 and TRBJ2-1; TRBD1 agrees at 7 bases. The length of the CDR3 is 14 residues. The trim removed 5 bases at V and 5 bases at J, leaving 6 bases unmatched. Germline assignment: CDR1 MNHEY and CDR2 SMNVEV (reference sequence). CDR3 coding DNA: TGTGCCAGCAGTCAAAGGACAGGAGACAATGAGCAGTTCTTC. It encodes CASSQRTGDNEQFF.

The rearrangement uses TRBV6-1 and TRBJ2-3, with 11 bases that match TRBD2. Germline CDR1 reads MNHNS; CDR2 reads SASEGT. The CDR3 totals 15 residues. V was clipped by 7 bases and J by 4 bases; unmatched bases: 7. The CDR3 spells CASKTTSGIPDTQYF. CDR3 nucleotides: TGTGCCAGCAAGACGACTAGCGGGATTCCAGATACGCAGTATTTT.

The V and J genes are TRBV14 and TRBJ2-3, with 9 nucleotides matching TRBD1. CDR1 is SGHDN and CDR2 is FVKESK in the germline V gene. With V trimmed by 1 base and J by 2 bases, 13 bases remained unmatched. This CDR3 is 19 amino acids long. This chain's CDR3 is CASSQATGWGDRDTDTQYF. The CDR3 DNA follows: TGTGCCAGCAGCCAAGCCACCGGTTGGGGGGACAGGGACACAGATACGCAGTATTTT.

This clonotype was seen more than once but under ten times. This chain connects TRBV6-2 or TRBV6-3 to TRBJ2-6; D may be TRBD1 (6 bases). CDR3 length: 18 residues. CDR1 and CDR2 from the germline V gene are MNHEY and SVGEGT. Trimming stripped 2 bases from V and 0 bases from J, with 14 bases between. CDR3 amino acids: CASSYLAGAHSGANVLTF. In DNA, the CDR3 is TGTGCCAGCAGTTACCTGGCAGGGGCCCACTCTGGGGCCAACGTCCTGACTTTC.

CDR3 in amino acids: CATSRQGGTGELFF. CDR3 DNA: TGTGCCACCAGCCGACAGGGGGGAACCGGGGAGCTGTTTTTT. The chain combines TRBV15 with TRBJ2-2, with 9 bases identical to TRBD1. Losses at the gene ends were 5 bases for V and 5 bases for J; bases not matched to a gene: 3. The CDR3 totals 14 residues. CDR1 LNHNV and CDR2 YYDKDF come from the germline V gene (reference sequence).

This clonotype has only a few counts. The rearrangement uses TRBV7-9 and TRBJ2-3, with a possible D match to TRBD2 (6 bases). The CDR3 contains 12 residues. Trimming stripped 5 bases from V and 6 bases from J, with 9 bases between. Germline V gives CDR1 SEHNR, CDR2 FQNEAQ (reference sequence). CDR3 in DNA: TGTGCCAGCAGCGTGGGACTTGATACGCAGTATTTT. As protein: CASSVGLDTQYF.

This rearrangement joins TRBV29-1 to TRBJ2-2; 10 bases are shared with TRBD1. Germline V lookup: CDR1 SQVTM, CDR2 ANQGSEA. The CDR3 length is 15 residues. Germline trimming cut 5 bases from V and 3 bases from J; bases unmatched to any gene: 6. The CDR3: CSVTGQGVDTGELFF. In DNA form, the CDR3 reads TGCAGCGTTACCGGACAGGGGGTTGACACCGGGGAGCTGTTTTTT.

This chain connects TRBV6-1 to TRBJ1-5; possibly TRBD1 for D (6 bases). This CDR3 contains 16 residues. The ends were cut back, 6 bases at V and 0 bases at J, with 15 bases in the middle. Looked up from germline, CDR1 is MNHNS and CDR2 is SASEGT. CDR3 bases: TGTGCCAGCAGCGGAGACAGGTACTATAGCAATCAGCCCCAGCATTTT. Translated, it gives CASSGDRYYSNQPQHF.

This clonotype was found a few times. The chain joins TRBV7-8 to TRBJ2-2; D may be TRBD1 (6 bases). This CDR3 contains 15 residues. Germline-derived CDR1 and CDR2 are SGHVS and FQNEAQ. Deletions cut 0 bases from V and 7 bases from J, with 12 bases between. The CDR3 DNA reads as TGTGCCAGCAGCTTAGCGGGGGCCTACAGCGGGGAGCTGTTTTTT. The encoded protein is CASSLAGAYSGELFF. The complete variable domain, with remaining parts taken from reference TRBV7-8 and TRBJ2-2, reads GAGVSQSPRYKVAKRGQDVALRCDPISGHVSLFWYQQALGQGPEFLTYFQNEAQLDKSGLPSDRFFAERPEGSVSTLKIQRTQQEDSAVYLCASSLAGAYSGELFFGEGSRLTVL.